Shown below are 28 T cell receptor beta chains from a single sample sequenced in a study of liver allograft versus peripheral blood T cells. Study-level information: Peripheral blood of the recipients supplied T cell receptor repertoires that were compared with those in transplanted livers.

MiXCR, run by TCRdb on the reads, gives a single entry per CDR3 protein. Counted here are 13,000 or so distinct CDR3 sequences, approximately 18% occurring once; the ten biggest clones make up 2% to 2.5%. The receptors were gathered from a human patient who had a liver transplant. Some T cells may trace back to the graft donor.

This chain links TRBV6-2 or TRBV6-3 with TRBJ2-7; the match to TRBD1 covers 9 bases. Germline CDR1 MNHEY, CDR2 SVGEGT. With 8 bases clipped from V and 3 bases from J, the junction kept 8 bases outside the gene matches. This CDR3 region has 14 residues. CDR3 sequence reads: CASASWTGDYEQYF. The DNA of the CDR3 is TGTGCCAGCGCTTCGTGGACAGGGGACTACGAGCAGTACTTC.

This clonotype was seen at least ten times. This rearrangement joins TRBV5-4 to TRBJ2-7; D tentatively fits TRBD1 or TRBD2 (5 bases each). The germline V and J ends were trimmed by 2 bases and 2 bases, with 11 bases remaining between them. The CDR3 runs to 14 residues. The germline V gene encodes CDR1 SGHNT and CDR2 YYREEE (reference sequence). CDR3 residues: CASSLRDGTYEQYF. CDR3 nucleotides: TGTGCCAGCAGCTTACGGGACGGGACCTACGAGCAGTACTTC.

The chain uses TRBV5-5 and TRBJ2-5; TRBD2 might be the D (7 bases). The germline CDR1 and CDR2 sequences are SGHKS and YYEKEE (reference sequence). Trimming shortened V by 1 base and J by 1 base, and 11 bases separated the two germline ends. The CDR3 is made up of 15 amino acids. This chain's CDR3 is CASSLLAGAQETQYF. The CDR3, as DNA: TGTGCCAGCAGCTTGCTGGCGGGGGCCCAAGAGACCCAGTACTTC.

This clonotype was detected ten times or more. The chain employs TRBV12-3 or TRBV12-4 and TRBJ1-6; tentative D call: TRBD1 (6 bases). There are 13 residues in the CDR3. The V end was cut by 6 bases, the J end by 11 bases, with 14 bases between. CDR3 sequence reads: CASSRQASAPLHF. DNA for the CDR3: TGTGCCAGCAGCCGACAGGCAAGTGCACCCCTCCACTTT.

This clonotype is deemed medium-sized. The chain couples TRBV24-1 to TRBJ1-2, with TRBD1 matching over 7 bases. CDR1 is KGHDR, CDR2 SFDVKD, per germline. The V and J ends lost 7 bases and 4 bases, in that order; junction bases with no gene match: 8. The CDR3 has 14 residues. The CDR3 DNA reads TGTGCCACCAGCGATAAGGACAGGACCTATGGCTACACCTTC. Its protein is CATSDKDRTYGYTF.

There are a few counts of this clonotype. The chain links TRBV24-1 to TRBJ2-3; no definite D call. Germline-derived CDR1 and CDR2 are KGHDR and SFDVKD. Trimming shortened V by 6 bases and J by 0 bases, and 9 bases separated the two germline ends. There are 14 residues in the CDR3. CDR3 loop: CATSSSPSTDTQYF. As DNA, the CDR3 is TGTGCCACCAGTAGTTCCCCAAGCACAGATACGCAGTATTTT.

Relative to its sample, this clonotype is medium-sized. The V gene is TRBV7-2, the J gene TRBJ1-5, with 7 bases fitting TRBD1. Germline V gene data show CDR1 as SGHTA and CDR2 as FQGNSA. There are 18 residues in the CDR3. V was clipped by 3 bases and J by 0 bases; unmatched bases: 11. The CDR3 here is CASSLLAGTAYSNQPQHF. DNA of the CDR3: TGTGCCAGCAGCTTGCTAGCGGGGACAGCTTATAGCAATCAGCCCCAGCATTTT.

The rearrangement joins TRBV20-1 to TRBJ2-1; TRBD2 is a possible D gene (5 bases). This CDR3 is built from 11 residues. Germline loops: CDR1 DFQATT, CDR2 SNEGSKA (reference sequence). The chain's CDR3 is CSSKARGEQFF. Written as DNA, the CDR3 is TGCAGCTCCAAAGCCCGCGGGGAGCAGTTCTTC.

Judged by abundance, this clonotype is medium-sized. The chain uses TRBV6-6 and TRBJ2-7, with D hard to call. Germline CDR1 MNHNY, CDR2 SVGAGI (reference sequence). CDR3 length equals 12 residues. Between the trimmed V and J ends, which lost 0 bases and 3 bases, there was a span of 3 bases. CDR3 DNA sequence: TGTGCCAGCAGTTACTCGGACTACGAGCAGTACTTC. Amino acids: CASSYSDYEQYF.

V is TRBV19 and J is TRBJ2-5; D might be TRBD2 (6 bases). The V gene's germline CDR1 is LNHDA and CDR2 SQIVND (reference sequence). The CDR3 totals 16 residues. Trimming cost V 6 bases and J 5 bases, with 22 bases left between them. In nucleotides, the CDR3 is TGTGCCAGTAGACGAACCAGGACTACCAAGGCGGAGACCCAGTACTTC. Translated, it gives CASRRTRTTKAETQYF.

This clonotype was seen ten or more times. The V gene is TRBV27, the J gene TRBJ1-1, with D tentatively TRBD1 (6 bases). Trimming left V 4 bases short and J 1 base short, with 19 bases between. The germline CDR1 and CDR2 sequences are MNHEY and SMNVEV (reference sequence). The CDR3 is 17 amino acids. CDR3 sequence: CASSSRSSGHRNTEAFF. CDR3 nucleotides: TGTGCCAGCAGTTCGAGATCCTCGGGACACCGGAACACTGAAGCTTTCTTT.

The chain combines TRBV24-1 with TRBJ2-3; 8 positions match TRBD1. Per germline, CDR1 KGHDR and CDR2 SFDVKD. J lost 4 bases, V lost 5 bases, and 7 bases had no gene match. The CDR3 loop spans 15 amino acids. The CDR3 DNA is TGTGCCACCAGTGGCGGACAGGGTCGGGCAGATACGCAGTATTTT. Translating it yields CATSGGQGRADTQYF.

On this clonotype: This may be a read error: a much more frequent sequence differs by one nucleotide. This chain connects TRBV7-9 to TRBJ1-1; no definite D call. This CDR3 contains 13 residues. The germline CDR1 and CDR2 sequences are SEHNR and FQNEAQ (reference sequence). CDR3 coding DNA: TGTGCCAGCAGCTTACCACAGAACACTGAAGCTATCTTT. This translates into CASSLPQNTEAIF.

Sample share makes this clonotype medium-sized (0.01 to 0.1%). V is TRBV10-3 and J is TRBJ2-5; 10 positions match TRBD1. CDR3 length: 15 residues. CDR1 is ENHRY and CDR2 is SYGVKD in the germline V gene. The ends lost 7 bases at V and 4 bases at J; junction bases unmatched: 9. In DNA form, the CDR3 reads TGTGCCATCATGAGGACAGGGGGAGTCGGAGAGACCCAGTACTTC. Translating it yields CAIMRTGGVGETQYF.

This clonotype was recorded at least ten times. The chain carries TRBV15 and TRBJ1-3, with no clear D. Germline CDR1 and CDR2: LNHNV and YYDKDF (reference sequence). There are 16 residues in the CDR3. The V end was cut by 0 bases, the J end by 3 bases, with 12 bases between. The CDR3 DNA follows: TGTGCCACCAGCAGAGATCGCGCAGGAATTGGAAACACCATATATTTT. Protein sequence: CATSRDRAGIGNTIYF.

This clonotype has a count of ten or more. The chain links TRBV19 to TRBJ1-5, with D possibly matching TRBD1 (5 bases). The CDR3 contains 18 residues. Germline CDR1 reads LNHDA; CDR2 reads SQIVND (reference sequence). V was trimmed by 6 bases and J by 4 bases, leaving 25 bases between them. CDR3 sequence reads: CASRAGPQLININQPQHF. Here the CDR3 DNA reads TGTGCCAGTAGGGCAGGGCCCCAACTTATCAATATTAATCAGCCCCAGCATTTT.

In its sample, this clonotype is medium-sized. This chain uses TRBV27 with TRBJ1-3; no clear D. The germline CDR1 and CDR2 sequences are MNHEY and SMNVEV (reference sequence). Trimming pared 3 bases from V and 0 bases from J, leaving 0 bases between. This CDR3 is 12 amino acids long. CDR3 sequence reads: CASSFSGNTIYF. The CDR3, as DNA: TGTGCCAGCAGTTTCTCTGGAAACACCATATATTTT.

The CDR3 sequence is CASSVLAGATDTQYF. The CDR3, as DNA: TGTGCCAGCAGCGTCTTAGCGGGGGCCACAGATACGCAGTATTTT. The chain uses TRBV9 and TRBJ2-3; 9 bases map to TRBD2. The ends lost 2 bases at V and 2 bases at J; junction bases unmatched: 3. Germline V CDR1 and CDR2: SGDLS, YYNGEE. The CDR3 has 15 residues.

This clonotype qualifies as medium-sized (0.01 to 0.1%). The rearrangement links TRBV19 to TRBJ1-5; 8 positions agree with TRBD1. The CDR3 has 16 residues. V trimming: 6 bases; J trimming: 4 bases; junction bases outside the gene matches: 11. The germline CDR1 and CDR2 sequences are LNHDA and SQIVND (reference sequence). The CDR3 nucleotides are TGTGCCAGTAGGAAAAAAGGACAGGGTGGAAATCAGCCCCAGCATTTT. This translates into CASRKKGQGGNQPQHF.

Relative to its sample, this clonotype is medium-sized. V is TRBV27 and J is TRBJ2-1; 7 bases align to TRBD2. The CDR3 totals 16 residues. CDR1 and CDR2 (germline): MNHEY, SMNVEV (reference sequence). The trim removed 1 base at V and 6 bases at J, leaving 9 bases unmatched. The CDR3 DNA reads TGTGCCAGCAGTTTATGGGTGGGAGGGAAACCCAATGAGCAGTTCTTC. This sequence encodes CASSLWVGGKPNEQFF.

The rearrangement uses TRBV7-9 and TRBJ2-6, with D unresolved. Trimming took 4 bases from V and 0 from J, leaving 10 bases between them. CDR1 is SEHNR and CDR2 is FQNEAQ in the germline V gene (reference sequence). The CDR3 extends over 16 amino acids. CDR3 region: CASSYPGISGANVLTF. The DNA for the CDR3 is TGTGCCAGCAGCTACCCAGGAATCTCTGGGGCCAACGTCCTGACTTTC.

This clonotype was seen only a few times. The rearrangement uses TRBV20-1 and TRBJ1-6; D is uncertain. The CDR3 loop spans 14 amino acids. CDR1 is DFQATT and CDR2 is SNEGSKA in the germline V gene (reference sequence). Trimming left V 2 bases short and J 0 bases short, with 5 bases between. Here the CDR3 reads CSARSSSYNSPLHF. CDR3 DNA sequence: TGCAGTGCTAGATCTAGCTCCTATAATTCACCCCTCCACTTT.

Within the sample, this clonotype is medium-sized. The chain uses TRBV6-1 and TRBJ1-2, with TRBD1 matching 10 bases. The length of the CDR3 is 15 residues. Germline V gene sequence: CDR1 MNHNS, CDR2 SASEGT. The J segment lost 2 bases and the V segment lost 3 bases, leaving 3 bases of the junction unmatched. CDR3: CASSDPGQGNYGYTF. CDR3 in DNA: TGTGCCAGCAGTGATCCGGGACAGGGGAACTATGGCTACACCTTC.

This clonotype was picked up many times. The V call is TRBV13, the J call TRBJ1-6; D not certain. The V end was cut by 2 bases, the J end by 9 bases, with 11 bases between. The CDR3 spans 14 residues. Germline CDR1 is PRHDT and CDR2 is FYEKMQ (reference sequence). CDR3 sequence reads: CASSLKGFGSPLHF. CDR3 nucleotides: TGTGCCAGCAGCTTAAAAGGGTTTGGTTCACCCCTCCACTTT.

This clonotype rates as medium-sized. The chain is built from TRBV19 and TRBJ2-2; 8 bases map to TRBD2. The germline V gene encodes CDR1 LNHDA and CDR2 SQIVND (reference sequence). The V segment lost 5 bases and the J segment 4 bases; nucleotides outside the gene matches: 9. The CDR3 length is 16 residues. In nucleotides, the CDR3 is TGTGCCAGTAGTGCTTCGGGACTAGTCTCCACCGGGGAGCTGTTTTTT. Translating gives CASSASGLVSTGELFF.

This clonotype is categorized as medium-sized. The chain carries TRBV27 and TRBJ1-5; TRBD1 aligns across 7 bases. The V gene end was trimmed by 1 base and the J gene end by 3 bases; junction bases not matched to a gene: 3. Germline V gene data show CDR1 as MNHEY and CDR2 as SMNVEV (reference sequence). This CDR3 has 15 residues. CDR3 loop: CASSLWGTDNQPQHF. In DNA form, the CDR3 reads TGTGCCAGCAGTTTATGGGGGACAGACAATCAGCCCCAGCATTTT.

This clonotype showed up just a few times. The CDR3 reads CASINRRGETGEQYF. CDR3 nucleotide sequence: TGTGCCAGCATCAACAGACGCGGGGAGACGGGCGAGCAGTACTTC. The genes are TRBV12-3 or TRBV12-4 and TRBJ2-7, with D tentatively TRBD2 (6 bases). V shed 7 bases and J shed 6 bases, with 22 bases lying between them. CDR3 length: 15 residues.

This clonotype is medium-sized within its sample. In nucleotides, the CDR3 is TGTGCCAGCAGTTTGGGCGTGGCGGTCGGGGCACCCCTCCACTTT. Residues: CASSLGVAVGAPLHF. The chain employs TRBV6-5 and TRBJ1-6; D unclear. CDR1 MNHEY and CDR2 SVGAGI come from the germline V gene. With 4 bases removed from V and 11 bases from J, the gap between germline ends came to 18 bases. The CDR3 is 15 residues long.